This TCR beta chain was sequenced during a study of blood T cell repertoires in COVID-19. At the level of the study: The samples span acute and convalescent COVID-19 from the United States, Italy and Spain. Sources were T cells, B-cell-depleted T cells, or PBMCs; the material itself was cDNA or gDNA.

Original data processing: Amplification with reference gene primers provided the estimates of nucleated cell counts. Repertoires were generated with immunoSEQ multiplex PCR, while TCRdb's copy carries only in-frame clones and drops some. The D gene and trimming were derived from the DNA, and the V and J assignments and clone size from that table. The sample contains roughly 67,000 clones, 80% to 85% of which appear only once. The germline CDR1 and CDR2 sequences are SGHDT and YYEEEE. J gave up 4 bases and V 2 bases, and 4 bases lay outside the gene matches. The CDR3 consists of 15 residues. The chain is built from TRBV5-6 and TRBJ1-4; 8 nucleotides line up with TRBD1. The specimen was peripheral blood. The sequence derives from a man in his forties or fifties with active COVID-19. CDR3 nucleotides: TGTGCCAGCAGCTTTGGGACAGGCTTTAATGAAAAACTGTTTTTT. Its protein is CASSFGTGFNEKLFF.